This T cell receptor (beta chain) was recovered during a study of cytomegalovirus exposure and HLA in healthy donors. Study-level findings and limits: Investigators reported 150 to 200 TCR beta chains as tied to cytomegalovirus. Earlier analysis yielded a pattern in which most TCR beta V segments were productive about 90% or about 30% of the time.

As regards this clone: Its antigen is unknown.

The PCR made use of 60 Vbeta and 13 Jbeta primers. Sequencing was performed with immunoSEQ multiplex PCR; in TCRdb, only in-frame clones are kept and a portion is missing. The data hold about 130,000 clones, with approximately 80% observed a single time. The V end lost 0 bases, the J end lost 4 bases, and 10 bases lay between the germline ends. CDR1 SGDLS and CDR2 YYNGEE come from the germline V gene. This CDR3 is built from 14 residues. The TCR comes from a woman aged 40 to 50 in good health and CMV-seronegative. The sequenced material came from PBMCs. The chain combines TRBV9 with TRBJ1-1; D may be TRBD1 (6 bases). The chain's CDR3 is CASSVEYRATEAFF. CDR3 DNA sequence: TGTGCCAGCAGCGTAGAATACAGGGCCACTGAAGCTTTCTTT.